The present T cell receptor (beta chain) was sequenced within a study of T cell responses to AZD1222 COVID-19 vaccine. The CDR3 has 13 amino acids. Germline V gene lookup returns CDR1 SGHRS and CDR2 YFSETQ. V dropped 0 bases and J dropped 8 bases, with 9 bases sitting between them. Only in-frame clones appear in the TCRdb table, and some are missing; sequencing was by immunoSEQ multiplex PCR. The sample includes 150,000 to 200,000 clones, about 95% of them seen just once. Study-wide results and limits: AZD1222 recipients seropositive at baseline numbered only 5 to 7. Regions left unmutated in variants are reportedly the target of nearly half of spike-specific TCRs.

To note about this clone: Antigen specificity is unknown.

The chain is built from TRBV5-1 and TRBJ2-1; D perhaps matches TRBD2 (5 bases). The sequence was obtained from an adult in good health. Sequenced here: peripheral blood, sampled on day 0 of AZD1222 vaccination. The CDR3 loop is CASSLVFSDEQFF. The DNA of the CDR3 is TGCGCCAGCAGCTTGGTATTTAGCGATGAGCAGTTCTTC.